These 27 T cell receptor beta chains originate from one sample sequenced in a study of blood T cell dynamics during melanoma immunotherapy. Libraries were prepared by immunoSEQ multiplex PCR; TCRdb keeps only in-frame clonotypes and omits some of them. Of 15,000 or so clones in the sample, around 88% were seen once. Time point here: week 3, after first cycle of checkpoint inhibitor. Sample: blood, taken from a patient treated with checkpoint blockade. The receptor set was obtained from a human donor with melanoma.

This clone was recorded only once. The chain joins TRBV12-2 to TRBJ2-7; the table's D call, TRBD2, has no DNA check behind it. TRBV12-2 counts as a pseudogene. The CDR3 has 19 residues. For the CDR3, the DNA is TGTGCAAGTCGCTTAGTGTCAGGACTAGCGGGAGGACTAACCTACGAGCAGTACTTC. It encodes CASRLVSGLAGGLTYEQYF.

The chain recombines TRBV9 with TRBJ2-1; D gene ambiguous. The CDR3 runs 12 residues. Germline V gene lookup returns CDR1 SGDLS and CDR2 YYNGEE. Trimming pared 0 bases from V and 6 bases from J, leaving 4 bases between. CDR3 bases: TGTGCCAGCAGCGTAGAGGTCAATGAGCAGTTCTTC. It specifies CASSVEVNEQFF.

The V and J genes are TRBV27 and TRBJ2-3, with 9 bases lining up with TRBD2. Trimming removed 4 bases from V and 8 bases from J; junction bases left unmatched: 7. Germline CDR1 is MNHEY and CDR2 is SMNVEV (reference sequence). The CDR3 consists of 14 residues. The CDR3: CASSSVAGVLTQYF. The CDR3 DNA is TGTGCCAGCAGTTCCGTAGCGGGAGTTCTTACGCAGTATTTT.

This rearrangement joins TRBV27 to TRBJ1-2; 9 bases are shared with TRBD1. Unmatched junction bases numbered 10, after V lost 3 bases and J lost 8 bases. Germline V lookup: CDR1 MNHEY, CDR2 SMNVEV (reference sequence). The CDR3 has 15 amino acids. CDR3 protein: CASSFHRRTGDGYTF. The CDR3, as DNA: TGTGCCAGCAGTTTCCATAGACGGACAGGGGACGGCTACACCTTC.

The rearrangement joins TRBV27 to TRBJ2-7, with D possibly matching TRBD1 (5 bases). This CDR3 is 14 amino acids long. Germline V CDR1 and CDR2: MNHEY, SMNVEV (reference sequence). V was shortened by 7 bases and J by 5 bases, with 18 bases between the two germline ends. The CDR3 is CASKLWSGADEQYF. The CDR3 coding sequence is TGTGCCAGCAAATTGTGGAGTGGGGCGGACGAGCAGTACTTC.

CDR3 amino acids: CASSDSLADYNEQFF. The CDR3 DNA reads TGTGCCAGCAGCGACTCACTAGCGGACTACAATGAGCAGTTCTTC. This rearrangement joins TRBV7-9 to TRBJ2-1; 8 bases are shared with TRBD2. V lost 5 bases, J lost 3 bases, and 6 bases stayed unmatched. This CDR3 has 15 amino acids. Germline assignment: CDR1 SEHNR and CDR2 FQNEAQ (reference sequence).

This chain's CDR3 is CASSLAGWETQYF. CDR3 DNA sequence: TGTGCCAGCAGCTTGGCCGGGTGGGAGACCCAGTACTTC. The rearrangement links TRBV5-4 to TRBJ2-5; the D is unclear. The V gene's germline CDR1 is SGHNT and CDR2 YYREEE (reference sequence). The CDR3 runs 13 residues. The ends were cut back, 0 bases at V and 5 bases at J, with 8 bases in the middle.

This chain connects TRBV5-6 to TRBJ2-3; TRBD2 aligns across 14 bases. This CDR3 comprises 17 residues. CDR1 is SGHDT, CDR2 YYEEEE, per germline. V shed 4 bases and J 4 bases; nucleotides not matched to a gene: 8. CDR3 DNA sequence: TGTGCCAGCAGCGCCTTTGGGACTAGCGGGAGCCCAGATACGCAGTATTTT. This sequence encodes CASSAFGTSGSPDTQYF.

CDR3 in amino acids: CASSARPGRISYNEQFF. CDR3 nucleotides: TGCGCCAGCAGCGCGCGCCCGGGACGGATATCCTACAATGAGCAGTTCTTC. The chain couples TRBV5-1 to TRBJ2-1; D possibly matches TRBD1 or TRBD2 (5 bases each). The length of the CDR3 is 17 residues. V was pared by 4 bases and J by 1 base, with 18 bases between. Germline loops: CDR1 SGHRS, CDR2 YFSETQ.

The genes are TRBV11-2 and TRBJ2-1; 9 nucleotides match TRBD2. This CDR3 contains 16 residues. Unmatched junction bases numbered 12, after V lost 6 bases and J lost 6 bases. CDR1 is SGHAT, CDR2 FQNNGV, per germline. The CDR3 bases are TGTGCCAGCAGTCGCCTGCGGGAGGGCCTAGGCAATGAGCAGTTCTTC. Protein product: CASSRLREGLGNEQFF.

CDR3 sequence: CASSPGLAGFNEQFF. For the CDR3, the DNA is TGTGCCAGCAGCCCGGGACTAGCGGGCTTCAATGAGCAGTTCTTC. The rearrangement links TRBV7-2 to TRBJ2-1; TRBD2 matches 12 bases. This CDR3 comprises 15 residues. CDR1 SGHTA and CDR2 FQGNSA come from the germline V gene. The J segment lost 6 bases and the V segment lost 5 bases, leaving 5 bases of the junction unmatched.

This clone was observed a handful of times. V and J are TRBV19 and TRBJ1-5; 7 bases fit TRBD1. CDR1 is LNHDA and CDR2 is SQIVND in the germline V gene (reference sequence). The CDR3 totals 15 residues. V was clipped by 4 bases and J by 0 bases; unmatched bases: 3. The CDR3 region has the DNA TGTGCCAGTAGTAACGGGACAGATAGCAATCAGCCCCAGCATTTT. Protein: CASSNGTDSNQPQHF.

The V and J genes are TRBV7-8 and TRBJ2-3; D is possibly TRBD2 (6 bases). V was trimmed by 5 bases and J by 0 bases, leaving 9 bases between them. Germline loops: CDR1 SGHVS, CDR2 FQNEAQ. The CDR3 extends over 14 amino acids. CDR3 amino acids: CASSPGTSTDTQYF. DNA of the CDR3: TGTGCCAGCAGCCCGGGGACTAGCACAGATACGCAGTATTTT. Full variable domain (missing parts from reference TRBV7-8 and TRBJ2-3): GAGVSQSPRYKVAKRGQDVALRCDPISGHVSLFWYQQALGQGPEFLTYFQNEAQLDKSGLPSDRFFAERPEGSVSTLKIQRTQQEDSAVYLCASSPGTSTDTQYFGPGTRLTVL.

This clone was counted between two and nine times. The rearrangement uses TRBV11-2 and TRBJ1-1; no reliable D call. The V end lost 3 bases, the J end lost 2 bases, and 13 bases lay between the germline ends. There are 15 residues in the CDR3. CDR1 and CDR2 from the germline V gene are SGHAT and FQNNGV. CDR3 loop: CASSLGIGFNTEAFF. The CDR3 DNA reads TGTGCCAGCAGCTTGGGCATAGGGTTCAACACTGAAGCTTTCTTT.

The count of this clone is one. The chain combines TRBV7-9 with TRBJ2-7; D is undetermined. This CDR3 is built from 15 residues. The V end lost 1 base, the J end lost 4 bases, and 14 bases lay between the germline ends. Per the germline V gene, CDR1 is SEHNR and CDR2 is FQNEAQ (reference sequence). CDR3 in amino acids: CASSLDAARGYEQYF. In DNA, the CDR3 is TGTGCCAGCAGCTTAGACGCCGCCCGAGGTTACGAGCAGTACTTC.

The rearrangement uses TRBV30 and TRBJ1-4; D is unresolved. Trimming pared 2 bases from V and 8 bases from J, leaving 15 bases between. Per germline, CDR1 GTSNPN and CDR2 SVGIG (reference sequence). The CDR3 sequence is 14 residues long. The CDR3 sequence: CAWSRTTGEEKLFF. For the CDR3, the DNA is TGTGCCTGGAGTCGGACGACTGGGGAGGAAAAACTGTTTTTT. The full variable domain, completed using reference TRBV30 and TRBJ1-4, is SQTIHQWPATLVQPVGSPLSLECTVEGTSNPNLYWYRQAAGRGLQLLFYSVGIGQISSEVPQNLSASRPQDRQFILSSKKLLLSDSGFYLCAWSRTTGEEKLFFGSGTQLSVL.

CDR3 protein: CASSSKSRSSTDTQYF. In nucleotides, the CDR3 is TGTGCCAGCAGCAGCAAAAGCAGGTCTAGCACAGATACGCAGTATTTT. The gene calls are TRBV7-2 and TRBJ2-3; D gene uncertain. V lost 5 bases, J lost 0 bases, and 15 bases lay in between. Germline V CDR1 and CDR2: SGHTA, FQGNSA. The CDR3 runs 16 residues.

The rearrangement joins TRBV12-2 to TRBJ2-5; the table's D call TRBD1 went unverified against the DNA. TRBV12-2 is an annotated pseudogene. This CDR3 has 21 amino acids. This CDR3 reads CASRLKELDPYRGQRLETQYF. The CDR3 DNA sequence: TGTGCAAGTCGCTTAAAGGAATTGGACCCCTACAGGGGGCAGAGGCTAGAGACCCAGTACTTC.

The CDR3 DNA reads TGTGCCAGCAGCCCATACAGGGGATACAATGAGCAGTTCTTC. Amino acid sequence: CASSPYRGYNEQFF. The chain recombines TRBV7-2 with TRBJ2-1; TRBD1 matches at 7 bases. The CDR3 runs to 14 residues. Germline CDR1 is SGHTA and CDR2 is FQGNSA. Unmatched junction bases numbered 5, after V lost 5 bases and J lost 4 bases.

V is TRBV4-3 and J is TRBJ2-2; D ambiguous. From germline, CDR1 is LGHNA and CDR2 YSLEER. The CDR3 sequence is 15 residues long. Trimming pared 4 bases from V and 4 bases from J, leaving 13 bases between. CDR3 sequence reads: CASSPRRTTTGELFF. CDR3 DNA sequence: TGCGCCAGCAGCCCTCGAAGGACCACCACCGGGGAGCTGTTTTTT.

V gene TRBV4-2 combines with J gene TRBJ1-3; 7 bases are a match to TRBD1. The J segment lost 2 bases and the V segment lost 0 bases, leaving 4 bases of the junction unmatched. The CDR3 totals 16 residues. In germline, CDR1 is LGHNA, CDR2 YNFKEQ. This chain's CDR3 is CASSQDLRGTGNTIYF. In DNA form, the CDR3 reads TGTGCCAGCAGCCAAGATCTCAGGGGGACTGGAAACACCATATATTTT.

The genes are TRBV6-6 and TRBJ2-5; D possibly corresponds to TRBD2 (5 bases). V was pared by 2 bases and J by 3 bases, with 10 bases between. Germline assignment: CDR1 MNHNY and CDR2 SVGAGI (reference sequence). The CDR3 sequence is 14 residues long. The CDR3: CASSYRQEEETQYF. CDR3 nucleotides: TGTGCCAGCAGTTACCGCCAGGAGGAAGAGACCCAGTACTTC.

This chain links TRBV10-3 with TRBJ2-1; 8 bases are a match to TRBD2. V dropped 3 bases and J dropped 8; count of bases not matched to a gene: 9. Germline-derived CDR1 and CDR2 are ENHRY and SYGVKD. The length of the CDR3 is 15 residues. CDR3 coding DNA: TGTGCCATCAGTGAACCCGGGGGGGGGCGCGATGAGCAGTTCTTC. This gives the protein CAISEPGGGRDEQFF.

This clone was counted only a few times. V is TRBV10-3 and J is TRBJ1-2, with D perhaps TRBD1 (5 bases). The germline V gene encodes CDR1 ENHRY and CDR2 SYGVKD. The CDR3 length is 13 residues. V was shortened by 7 bases and J by 2 bases, with 11 bases between the two germline ends. Written as DNA, the CDR3 is TGTGCCATCATGGACAATCCCAACTATGGCTACACCTTC. This gives the protein CAIMDNPNYGYTF.

The V gene is TRBV4-3, the J gene TRBJ2-5; TRBD1 might be the D (6 bases). The J call is uncertain, as TRBJ2-7 better fits the DNA end. This CDR3 spans 15 amino acids. CDR1 and CDR2 from the germline V gene are LGHNA and YSLEER. The CDR3 protein is CASSQEVTGFREQYF. CDR3 coding DNA: TGCGCCAGCAGCCAAGAAGTCACAGGGTTTCGCGAGCAGTACTTC.

The V and J genes are TRBV28 and TRBJ2-5; D may be TRBD1 or TRBD2 (7 bases each). V was trimmed by 1 base and J by 4 bases, leaving 16 bases between them. The CDR3 has 16 amino acids. Germline-derived CDR1 and CDR2 are MDHEN and SYDVKM. CDR3 in amino acids: CASSLLTGRDTETQYF. The CDR3 DNA reads TGTGCCAGCAGTTTATTGACAGGGAGGGACACAGAGACCCAGTACTTC.

The chain links TRBV4-1 to TRBJ1-6; no firm D call. The CDR3 covers 15 residues. V shed 0 bases and J shed 2 bases, with 5 bases lying between them. Germline CDR1 reads MGHRA; CDR2 reads YSYEKL. CDR3 bases: TGCGCCAGCAGCCAAGACAGCACCTATAATTCACCCCTCCACTTT. Its translation: CASSQDSTYNSPLHF.